The 19 T cell receptor beta chains below come from one sample, sequenced in a study of blood T cell repertoires in COVID-19. The assay was immunoSEQ multiplex PCR, and TCRdb's table has in-frame clones only and misses some. The table lists about 32,000 clones, approximately 95% of them singletons. The sequencing sample was made of peripheral blood. The receptors come from a male donor with active COVID-19.

The chain combines TRBV6-6 with TRBJ1-1, with 10 bases that match TRBD1. The CDR3 consists of 16 residues. Trimming took 4 bases from V and 4 from J; bases not matched to a gene: 9. Germline CDR1 and CDR2: MNHNY and SVGAGI (reference sequence). The CDR3 reads CASSSTQDRGITEAFF. CDR3 DNA: TGTGCCAGCAGTTCCACTCAGGACAGGGGGATCACTGAAGCTTTCTTT.

The chain links TRBV5-5 to TRBJ2-2; no clear D gene. CDR3 size: 15 residues. Germline V gives CDR1 SGHKS, CDR2 YYEKEE (reference sequence). Deletions cut 2 bases from V and 0 bases from J, with 8 bases between. The CDR3 spells CASSFRLANTGELFF. The DNA of the CDR3 is TGTGCCAGCAGCTTCCGCCTAGCGAACACCGGGGAGCTGTTTTTT. The full variable domain, in which reference TRBV5-5 and TRBJ2-2 provide the parts outside the CDR3, is DAGVTQSPTHLIKTRGQQVTLRCSPISGHKSVSWYQQVLGQGPQFIFQYYEKEERGRGNFPDRFSARQFPNYSSELNVNALLLGDSALYLCASSFRLANTGELFFGEGSRLTVL.

The rearrangement uses TRBV7-6 and TRBJ2-5; a possible D gene is TRBD1 (7 bases). Trimming left V 2 bases short and J 5 bases short, with 15 bases between. The CDR3 is 15 amino acids. The germline V gene encodes CDR1 SGHVS and CDR2 FNYEAQ. The CDR3 loop is CASSLQGGQRETQYF. CDR3 bases: TGTGCCAGCAGCTTACAGGGGGGACAGAGGGAGACCCAGTACTTC.

CDR3: CASSYGARQGKMANTEAFF. The CDR3 nucleotides read TGTGCCAGCAGTTATGGGGCGAGGCAGGGGAAAATGGCCAACACTGAAGCTTTCTTT. The genes are TRBV6-9 and TRBJ1-1; tentatively, D is TRBD1 (6 bases). Trimming cost V 2 bases and J 2 bases, with 24 bases left between them. Germline CDR1 reads MNHGY; CDR2 reads SVAAGI. This CDR3 contains 19 residues.

In its sample, this clone was seen once. The chain uses TRBV3-1 (or the pseudogene TRBV3-2) and TRBJ1-6, with D maybe TRBD1 (6 bases). The CDR3 loop spans 14 amino acids. V gave up 7 bases and J gave up 10 bases, with 17 bases separating them. CDR1 is LGHDT, CDR2 YNNKEL, per germline (reference sequence). CDR3 residues: CASNRQVLGSPLHF. The CDR3 coding sequence is TGTGCCAGCAATAGACAGGTCTTAGGATCACCCCTCCACTTT.

The chain links TRBV20-1 to TRBJ2-4, with D hard to call. The germline CDR1 and CDR2 sequences are DFQATT and SNEGSKA (reference sequence). V was trimmed by 0 bases and J by 8 bases, leaving 5 bases between them. The CDR3 extends over 11 amino acids. CDR3 nucleotides: TGCAGTGCTAGAGATTACTACATTCAGTACTTC. This translates into CSARDYYIQYF.

The gene calls are TRBV5-1 and TRBJ2-5; D remains unclear. Germline loops: CDR1 SGHRS, CDR2 YFSETQ. V was cut by 0 bases and J by 5 bases, with 11 bases left in between. The CDR3 is 14 residues long. The CDR3 nucleotides read TGCGCCAGCAGCTTGGGTCGAGTGCGGGAGACCCAGTACTTC. Protein sequence: CASSLGRVRETQYF.

Only a few counts were recorded for this clone. This rearrangement joins TRBV5-1 to TRBJ1-2; tentative D call: TRBD1 (5 bases). V lost 7 bases, J lost 3 bases, and 19 bases lay in between. CDR1 SGHRS and CDR2 YFSETQ come from the germline V gene. The CDR3 is made up of 15 amino acids. CDR3 sequence: CASRRAGSGDYGYTF. The CDR3 region has the DNA TGCGCCAGCCGGCGGGCAGGGTCGGGAGACTATGGCTACACCTTC.

The genes are TRBV19 and TRBJ2-1; 11 positions agree with TRBD2. V shed 0 bases, J shed 0 bases, and the junction held 4 bases outside the gene matches. The germline V gene has CDR1 LNHDA and CDR2 SQIVND (reference sequence). The CDR3 runs 18 residues. The CDR3 DNA follows: TGTGCCAGTAGTATAGAGACTAGCGGGGCTAGCTCCTACAATGAGCAGTTCTTC. Translation: CASSIETSGASSYNEQFF.

The CDR3 bases are TGTGTCAGACCCTTGTGCGGTACGCAGTATTTT. Translation: CVRPLCGTQYF. This sequence joins TRBV7-5 and TRBJ2-3; the table assigns TRBD2, which was not confirmed against the DNA. TRBV7-5 corresponds to a pseudogene. The CDR3 extends over 11 amino acids.

V is TRBV3-1 (or the pseudogene TRBV3-2) and J is TRBJ2-5; 7 positions match TRBD2. This CDR3 contains 16 residues. The trim removed 4 bases at V and 2 bases at J, leaving 10 bases unmatched. From germline, CDR1 is LGHDT and CDR2 YNNKEL (reference sequence). Here the CDR3 DNA reads TGTGCCAGCAGCCTCACCTGGGGGAGGGGTCAAGAGACCCAGTACTTC. Its translation is CASSLTWGRGQETQYF.

This chain links TRBV30 with TRBJ2-7; tentative D call: TRBD1 (5 bases). CDR1 GTSNPN and CDR2 SVGIG come from the germline V gene (reference sequence). Trimming pared 1 base from V and 9 bases from J, leaving 16 bases between. The CDR3 extends over 13 amino acids. The CDR3 is CAWSAVGARGQYF. The CDR3 DNA sequence: TGTGCCTGGAGTGCTGTAGGGGCGCGAGGGCAGTACTTC.

This clone came up a few times. V usage is TRBV7-9 and J usage is TRBJ2-1; 12 bases agree with TRBD2. CDR3 size: 17 residues. Germline loops: CDR1 SEHNR, CDR2 FQNEAQ (reference sequence). The V and J ends lost 5 bases and 4 bases, in that order; junction bases with no gene match: 9. CDR3 amino acids: CASSELAGGHGYNEQFF. The CDR3 DNA follows: TGTGCCAGCAGCGAACTAGCGGGGGGTCATGGGTACAATGAGCAGTTCTTC.

The V gene is TRBV5-1, the J gene TRBJ2-2; D is possibly TRBD2 (7 bases). Germline assignment: CDR1 SGHRS and CDR2 YFSETQ. V was cut by 0 bases and J by 6 bases, with 12 bases left in between. The length of the CDR3 is 15 residues. DNA of the CDR3: TGCGCCAGCAGCTTGGACCGGGGGGCGGCCGGGGAGCTGTTTTTT. Its protein is CASSLDRGAAGELFF. Supplemented by reference TRBV5-1 and TRBJ2-2, the full variable domain reads KAGVTQTPRYLIKTRGQQVTLSCSPISGHRSVSWYQQTPGQGLQFLFEYFSETQRNKGNFPGRFSGRQFSNSRSEMNVSTLELGDSALYLCASSLDRGAAGELFFGEGSRLTVL.

This clone was recorded once. The V call is TRBV5-1, the J call TRBJ1-3, with 10 nucleotides matching TRBD1. V shed 5 bases, J shed 6 bases, and the junction held 5 bases outside the gene matches. Per germline, CDR1 SGHRS and CDR2 YFSETQ. The CDR3 consists of 14 residues. The CDR3 sequence is CASRAGTGVNTIYF. CDR3 nucleotide sequence: TGCGCCAGCAGGGCCGGGACAGGGGTAAACACCATATATTTT.

The rearrangement links TRBV5-1 to TRBJ1-6; 8 nucleotides align to TRBD1. Germline V CDR1 and CDR2: SGHRS, YFSETQ. This CDR3 is built from 14 residues. Trimming at V came to 0 bases and at J to 10 bases, leaving 3 bases not matched to a gene. CDR3 region: CASSLGDRSSPLHF. The CDR3 coding sequence is TGCGCCAGCAGCTTGGGGGACAGGTCCTCACCCCTCCACTTT.

The chain uses TRBV18 and TRBJ2-7, with TRBD1 as a possible D gene (5 bases). Germline V gene lookup returns CDR1 KGHSH and CDR2 LQKENI. V lost 0 bases to trimming and J lost 3 bases, with 9 bases between them. The CDR3 totals 14 residues. CDR3 nucleotides: TGTGCCAGCTCACCACCGGGGCTGAACTACGAGCAGTACTTC. Translating it yields CASSPPGLNYEQYF.

This clone occurred once. J is TRBJ2-2 and V is TRBV11-2; weak D call: TRBD1 (6 bases). The CDR3 sequence is 18 residues long. Trimming took 5 bases from V and 0 from J, leaving 19 bases between them. The germline V gene has CDR1 SGHAT and CDR2 FQNNGV. CDR3 in amino acids: CASSLNPLRTANTGELFF. The CDR3 nucleotides are TGTGCCAGCAGCCTCAATCCCCTTAGGACAGCGAACACCGGGGAGCTGTTTTTT.

The rearrangement links TRBV6-2 or TRBV6-3 to TRBJ1-5; D not certain. The CDR3 is 15 amino acids. Germline V gene lookup returns CDR1 MNHEY and CDR2 SVGEGT. V was clipped by 2 bases and J by 5 bases, with 13 bases between them. The CDR3 nucleotides are TGTGCCAGCAGTTACCGAGGGAAAGAGGATCAGCCCCAGCATTTT. The encoded protein is CASSYRGKEDQPQHF.